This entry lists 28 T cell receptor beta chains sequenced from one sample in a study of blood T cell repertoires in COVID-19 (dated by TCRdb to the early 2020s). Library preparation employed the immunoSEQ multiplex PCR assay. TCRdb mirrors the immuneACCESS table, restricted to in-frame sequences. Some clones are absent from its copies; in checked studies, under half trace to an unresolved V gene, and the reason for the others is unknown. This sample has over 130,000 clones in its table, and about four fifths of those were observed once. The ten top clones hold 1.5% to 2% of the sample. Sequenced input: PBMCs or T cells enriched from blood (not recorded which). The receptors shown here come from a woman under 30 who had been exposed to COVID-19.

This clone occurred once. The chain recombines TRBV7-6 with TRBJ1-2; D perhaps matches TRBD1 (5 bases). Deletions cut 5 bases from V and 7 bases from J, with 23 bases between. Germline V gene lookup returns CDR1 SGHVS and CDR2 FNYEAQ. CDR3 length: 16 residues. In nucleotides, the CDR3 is TGTGCCAGCAGCCCCCCCAAGGGGCAAGGAGAAGGTGGCTACACCTTC. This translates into CASSPPKGQGEGGYTF.

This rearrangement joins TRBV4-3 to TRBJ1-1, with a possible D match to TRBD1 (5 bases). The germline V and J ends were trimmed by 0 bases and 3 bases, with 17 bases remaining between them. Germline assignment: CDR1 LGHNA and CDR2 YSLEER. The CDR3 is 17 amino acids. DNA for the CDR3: TGCGCCAGCAGCCAAGATTACTTCACGTTAGGGGACACTGAAGCTTTCTTT. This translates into CASSQDYFTLGDTEAFF.

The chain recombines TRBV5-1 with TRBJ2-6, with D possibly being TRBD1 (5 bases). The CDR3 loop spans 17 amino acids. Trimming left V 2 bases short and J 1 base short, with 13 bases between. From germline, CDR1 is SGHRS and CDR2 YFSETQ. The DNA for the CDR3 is TGCGCCAGCAGCTTTAACGACAGAAATTCTGGGGCCAACGTCCTGACTTTC. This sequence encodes CASSFNDRNSGANVLTF.

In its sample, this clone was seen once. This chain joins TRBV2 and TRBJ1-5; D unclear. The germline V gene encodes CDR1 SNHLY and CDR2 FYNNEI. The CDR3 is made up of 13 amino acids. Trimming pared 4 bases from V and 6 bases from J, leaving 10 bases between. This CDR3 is CASSVAGFQPQHF. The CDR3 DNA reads TGTGCCAGCAGTGTGGCGGGATTTCAGCCCCAGCATTTT.

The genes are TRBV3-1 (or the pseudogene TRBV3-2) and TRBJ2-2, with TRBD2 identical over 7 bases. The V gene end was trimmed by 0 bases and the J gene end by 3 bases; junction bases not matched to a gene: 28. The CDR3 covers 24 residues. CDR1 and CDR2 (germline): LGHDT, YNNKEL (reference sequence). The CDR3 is CASSQDGMALGDRPSGTDTGELFF. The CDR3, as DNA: TGTGCCAGCAGCCAAGACGGAATGGCGCTGGGCGACCGGCCTAGCGGAACCGACACCGGGGAGCTGTTTTTT.

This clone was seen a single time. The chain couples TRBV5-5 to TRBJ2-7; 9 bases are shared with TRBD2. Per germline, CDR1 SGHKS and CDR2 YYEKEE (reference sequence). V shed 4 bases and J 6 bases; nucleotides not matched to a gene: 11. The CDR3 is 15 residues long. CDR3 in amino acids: CASSTPGAGGLEQYF. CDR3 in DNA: TGTGCCAGCAGCACCCCAGGCGCGGGAGGGCTCGAGCAGTACTTC.

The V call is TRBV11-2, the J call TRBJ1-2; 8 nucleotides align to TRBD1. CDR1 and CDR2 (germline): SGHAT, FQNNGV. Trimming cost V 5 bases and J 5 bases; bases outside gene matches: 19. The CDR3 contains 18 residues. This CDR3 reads CASSPIKRDRGVGYGYTF. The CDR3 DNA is TGTGCCAGCAGCCCAATCAAGCGCGACAGGGGTGTCGGGTATGGCTACACCTTC.

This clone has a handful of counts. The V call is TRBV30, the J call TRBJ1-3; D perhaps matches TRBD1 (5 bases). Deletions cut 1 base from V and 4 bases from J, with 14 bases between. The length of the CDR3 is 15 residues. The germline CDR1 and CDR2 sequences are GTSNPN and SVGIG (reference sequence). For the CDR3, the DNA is TGTGCCTGGAGTGGGGACTACGGCCTGGGAAACACCATATATTTT. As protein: CAWSGDYGLGNTIYF.

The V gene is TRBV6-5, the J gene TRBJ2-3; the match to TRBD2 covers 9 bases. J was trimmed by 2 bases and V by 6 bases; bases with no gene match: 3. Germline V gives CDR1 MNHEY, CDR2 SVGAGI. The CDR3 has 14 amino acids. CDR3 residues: CASRASGVTDTQYF. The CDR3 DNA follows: TGTGCCAGCAGGGCTAGCGGGGTCACAGATACGCAGTATTTT.

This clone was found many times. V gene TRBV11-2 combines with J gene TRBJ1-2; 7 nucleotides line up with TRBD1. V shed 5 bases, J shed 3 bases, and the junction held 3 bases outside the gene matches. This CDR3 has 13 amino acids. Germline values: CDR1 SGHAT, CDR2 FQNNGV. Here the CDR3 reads CASSPGQDYGYTF. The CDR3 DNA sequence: TGTGCCAGCAGCCCTGGACAGGACTATGGCTACACCTTC.

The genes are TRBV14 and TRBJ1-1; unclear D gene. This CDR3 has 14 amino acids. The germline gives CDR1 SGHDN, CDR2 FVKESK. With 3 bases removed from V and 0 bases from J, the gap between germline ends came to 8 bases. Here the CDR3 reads CASSHYGMNTEAFF. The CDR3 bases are TGTGCCAGCAGCCATTACGGGATGAACACTGAAGCTTTCTTT.

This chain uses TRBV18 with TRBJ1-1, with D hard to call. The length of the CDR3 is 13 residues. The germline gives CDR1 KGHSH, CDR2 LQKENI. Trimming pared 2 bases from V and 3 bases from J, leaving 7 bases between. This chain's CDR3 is CASSPEEDTEAFF. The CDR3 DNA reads TGTGCCAGCTCACCAGAGGAAGACACTGAAGCTTTCTTT.

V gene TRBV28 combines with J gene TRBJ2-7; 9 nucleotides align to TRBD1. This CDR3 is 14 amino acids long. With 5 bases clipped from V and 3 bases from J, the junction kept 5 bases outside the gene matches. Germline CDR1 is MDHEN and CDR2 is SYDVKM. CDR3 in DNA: TGTGCCAGCAGTCGACAGGGGGGTAGCTACGAGCAGTACTTC. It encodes CASSRQGGSYEQYF.

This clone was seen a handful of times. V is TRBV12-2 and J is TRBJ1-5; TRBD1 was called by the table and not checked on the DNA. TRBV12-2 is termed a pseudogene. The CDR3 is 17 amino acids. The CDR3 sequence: CASRMDRGPHSNQPQHF. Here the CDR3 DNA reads TGTGCAAGTCGCATGGACAGGGGACCTCATAGCAATCAGCCCCAGCATTTT.

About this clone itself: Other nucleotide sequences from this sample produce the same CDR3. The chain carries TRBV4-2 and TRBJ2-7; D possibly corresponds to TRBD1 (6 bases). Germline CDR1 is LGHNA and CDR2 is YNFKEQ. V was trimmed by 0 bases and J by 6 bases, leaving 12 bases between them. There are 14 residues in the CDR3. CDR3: CASSQDQGHSEQYF. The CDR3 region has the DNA TGTGCCAGCAGCCAAGACCAGGGGCATTCCGAGCAGTACTTC.

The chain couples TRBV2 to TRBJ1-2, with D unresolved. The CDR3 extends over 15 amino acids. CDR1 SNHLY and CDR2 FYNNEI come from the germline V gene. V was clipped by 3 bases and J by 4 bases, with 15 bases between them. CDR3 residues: CASSDRLQRPYGYTF. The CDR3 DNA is TGTGCCAGCAGTGACCGGTTGCAGAGGCCCTATGGCTACACCTTC.

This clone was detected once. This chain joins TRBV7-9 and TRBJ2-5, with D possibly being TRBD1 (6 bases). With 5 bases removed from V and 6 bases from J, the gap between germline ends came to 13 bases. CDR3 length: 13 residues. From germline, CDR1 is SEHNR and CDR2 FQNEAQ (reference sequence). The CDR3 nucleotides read TGTGCCAGCAGCGCGGACAGTAAAAAGACCCAGTACTTC. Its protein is CASSADSKKTQYF.

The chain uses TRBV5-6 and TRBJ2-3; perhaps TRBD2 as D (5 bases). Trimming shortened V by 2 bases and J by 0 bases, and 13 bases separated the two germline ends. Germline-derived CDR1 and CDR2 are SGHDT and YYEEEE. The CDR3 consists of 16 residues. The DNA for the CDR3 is TGTGCCAGCAGCTTTAACCCAGGCGGGAGCACAGATACGCAGTATTTT. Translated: CASSFNPGGSTDTQYF.

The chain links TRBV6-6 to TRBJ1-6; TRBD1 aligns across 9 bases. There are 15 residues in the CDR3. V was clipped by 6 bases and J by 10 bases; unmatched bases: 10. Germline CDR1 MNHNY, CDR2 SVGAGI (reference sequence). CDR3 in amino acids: CASSHISTGGSPLHF. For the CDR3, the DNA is TGTGCCAGCAGCCATATATCGACAGGGGGGTCACCCCTCCACTTT.

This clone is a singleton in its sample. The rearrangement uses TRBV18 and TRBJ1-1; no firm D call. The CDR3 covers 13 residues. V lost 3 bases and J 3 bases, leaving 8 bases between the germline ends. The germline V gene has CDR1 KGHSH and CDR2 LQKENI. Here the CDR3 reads CASSPELYTEAFF. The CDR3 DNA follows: TGTGCCAGCTCACCCGAACTATACACTGAAGCTTTCTTT.

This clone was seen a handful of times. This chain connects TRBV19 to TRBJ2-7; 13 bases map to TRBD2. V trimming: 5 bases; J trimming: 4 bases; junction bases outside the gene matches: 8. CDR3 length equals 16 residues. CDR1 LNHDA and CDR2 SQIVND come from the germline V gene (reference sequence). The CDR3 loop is CASSSGLAGATYEQYF. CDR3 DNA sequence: TGTGCCAGTAGTTCCGGACTAGCGGGAGCCACTTACGAGCAGTACTTC.

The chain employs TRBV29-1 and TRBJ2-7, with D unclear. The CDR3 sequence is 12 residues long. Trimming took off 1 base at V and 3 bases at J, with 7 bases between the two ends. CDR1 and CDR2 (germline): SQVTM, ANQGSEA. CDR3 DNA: TGCAGCGTTGAAGTTCAGGACTACGAGCAGTACTTC. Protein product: CSVEVQDYEQYF.

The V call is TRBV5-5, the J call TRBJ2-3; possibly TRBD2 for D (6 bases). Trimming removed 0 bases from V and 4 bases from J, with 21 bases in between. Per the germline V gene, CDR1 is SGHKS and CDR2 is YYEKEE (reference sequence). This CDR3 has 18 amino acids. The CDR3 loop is CASSLDPGLRAGSDTQYF. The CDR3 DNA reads TGTGCCAGCAGCTTGGACCCGGGACTCCGGGCGGGGTCAGATACGCAGTATTTT.

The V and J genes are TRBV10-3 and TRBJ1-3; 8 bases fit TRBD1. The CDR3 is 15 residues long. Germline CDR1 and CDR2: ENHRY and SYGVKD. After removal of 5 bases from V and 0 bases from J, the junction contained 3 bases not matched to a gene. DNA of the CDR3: TGTGCCATCAGTCGACAGGGGAACTCTGGAAACACCATATATTTT. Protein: CAISRQGNSGNTIYF.

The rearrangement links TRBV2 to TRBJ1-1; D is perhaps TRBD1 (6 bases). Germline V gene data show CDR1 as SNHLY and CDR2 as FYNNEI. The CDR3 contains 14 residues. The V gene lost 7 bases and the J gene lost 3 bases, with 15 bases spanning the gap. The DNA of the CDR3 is TGTGCCAGCACCCCCAGGGGTGGCGACACTGAAGCTTTCTTT. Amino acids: CASTPRGGDTEAFF.

The CDR3: CASRLGFRVRAGYEQYF. CDR3 nucleotide sequence: TGTGCAAGTCGCTTAGGGTTTAGGGTAAGAGCGGGCTACGAGCAGTACTTC. The rearrangement links TRBV12-2 to TRBJ2-7; the table's D gene call, TRBD2, was not cross checked with the DNA. TRBV12-2 is listed as a pseudogene. The CDR3 consists of 17 residues.

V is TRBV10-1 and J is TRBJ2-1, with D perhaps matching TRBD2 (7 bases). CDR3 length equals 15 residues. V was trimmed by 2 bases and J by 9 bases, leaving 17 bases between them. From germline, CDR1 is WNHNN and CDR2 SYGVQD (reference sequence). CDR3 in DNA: TGCGCCAGCAGTGAGGGAATCGAGGGGGGGGCTGAGCAGTTCTTC. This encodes CASSEGIEGGAEQFF.

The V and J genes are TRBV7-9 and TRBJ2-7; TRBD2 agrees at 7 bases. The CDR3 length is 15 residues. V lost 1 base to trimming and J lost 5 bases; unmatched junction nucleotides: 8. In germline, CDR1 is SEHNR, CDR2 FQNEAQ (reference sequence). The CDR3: CASSLGLAALDEQYF. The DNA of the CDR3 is TGTGCCAGCAGCTTAGGGCTAGCGGCCCTCGACGAGCAGTACTTC.